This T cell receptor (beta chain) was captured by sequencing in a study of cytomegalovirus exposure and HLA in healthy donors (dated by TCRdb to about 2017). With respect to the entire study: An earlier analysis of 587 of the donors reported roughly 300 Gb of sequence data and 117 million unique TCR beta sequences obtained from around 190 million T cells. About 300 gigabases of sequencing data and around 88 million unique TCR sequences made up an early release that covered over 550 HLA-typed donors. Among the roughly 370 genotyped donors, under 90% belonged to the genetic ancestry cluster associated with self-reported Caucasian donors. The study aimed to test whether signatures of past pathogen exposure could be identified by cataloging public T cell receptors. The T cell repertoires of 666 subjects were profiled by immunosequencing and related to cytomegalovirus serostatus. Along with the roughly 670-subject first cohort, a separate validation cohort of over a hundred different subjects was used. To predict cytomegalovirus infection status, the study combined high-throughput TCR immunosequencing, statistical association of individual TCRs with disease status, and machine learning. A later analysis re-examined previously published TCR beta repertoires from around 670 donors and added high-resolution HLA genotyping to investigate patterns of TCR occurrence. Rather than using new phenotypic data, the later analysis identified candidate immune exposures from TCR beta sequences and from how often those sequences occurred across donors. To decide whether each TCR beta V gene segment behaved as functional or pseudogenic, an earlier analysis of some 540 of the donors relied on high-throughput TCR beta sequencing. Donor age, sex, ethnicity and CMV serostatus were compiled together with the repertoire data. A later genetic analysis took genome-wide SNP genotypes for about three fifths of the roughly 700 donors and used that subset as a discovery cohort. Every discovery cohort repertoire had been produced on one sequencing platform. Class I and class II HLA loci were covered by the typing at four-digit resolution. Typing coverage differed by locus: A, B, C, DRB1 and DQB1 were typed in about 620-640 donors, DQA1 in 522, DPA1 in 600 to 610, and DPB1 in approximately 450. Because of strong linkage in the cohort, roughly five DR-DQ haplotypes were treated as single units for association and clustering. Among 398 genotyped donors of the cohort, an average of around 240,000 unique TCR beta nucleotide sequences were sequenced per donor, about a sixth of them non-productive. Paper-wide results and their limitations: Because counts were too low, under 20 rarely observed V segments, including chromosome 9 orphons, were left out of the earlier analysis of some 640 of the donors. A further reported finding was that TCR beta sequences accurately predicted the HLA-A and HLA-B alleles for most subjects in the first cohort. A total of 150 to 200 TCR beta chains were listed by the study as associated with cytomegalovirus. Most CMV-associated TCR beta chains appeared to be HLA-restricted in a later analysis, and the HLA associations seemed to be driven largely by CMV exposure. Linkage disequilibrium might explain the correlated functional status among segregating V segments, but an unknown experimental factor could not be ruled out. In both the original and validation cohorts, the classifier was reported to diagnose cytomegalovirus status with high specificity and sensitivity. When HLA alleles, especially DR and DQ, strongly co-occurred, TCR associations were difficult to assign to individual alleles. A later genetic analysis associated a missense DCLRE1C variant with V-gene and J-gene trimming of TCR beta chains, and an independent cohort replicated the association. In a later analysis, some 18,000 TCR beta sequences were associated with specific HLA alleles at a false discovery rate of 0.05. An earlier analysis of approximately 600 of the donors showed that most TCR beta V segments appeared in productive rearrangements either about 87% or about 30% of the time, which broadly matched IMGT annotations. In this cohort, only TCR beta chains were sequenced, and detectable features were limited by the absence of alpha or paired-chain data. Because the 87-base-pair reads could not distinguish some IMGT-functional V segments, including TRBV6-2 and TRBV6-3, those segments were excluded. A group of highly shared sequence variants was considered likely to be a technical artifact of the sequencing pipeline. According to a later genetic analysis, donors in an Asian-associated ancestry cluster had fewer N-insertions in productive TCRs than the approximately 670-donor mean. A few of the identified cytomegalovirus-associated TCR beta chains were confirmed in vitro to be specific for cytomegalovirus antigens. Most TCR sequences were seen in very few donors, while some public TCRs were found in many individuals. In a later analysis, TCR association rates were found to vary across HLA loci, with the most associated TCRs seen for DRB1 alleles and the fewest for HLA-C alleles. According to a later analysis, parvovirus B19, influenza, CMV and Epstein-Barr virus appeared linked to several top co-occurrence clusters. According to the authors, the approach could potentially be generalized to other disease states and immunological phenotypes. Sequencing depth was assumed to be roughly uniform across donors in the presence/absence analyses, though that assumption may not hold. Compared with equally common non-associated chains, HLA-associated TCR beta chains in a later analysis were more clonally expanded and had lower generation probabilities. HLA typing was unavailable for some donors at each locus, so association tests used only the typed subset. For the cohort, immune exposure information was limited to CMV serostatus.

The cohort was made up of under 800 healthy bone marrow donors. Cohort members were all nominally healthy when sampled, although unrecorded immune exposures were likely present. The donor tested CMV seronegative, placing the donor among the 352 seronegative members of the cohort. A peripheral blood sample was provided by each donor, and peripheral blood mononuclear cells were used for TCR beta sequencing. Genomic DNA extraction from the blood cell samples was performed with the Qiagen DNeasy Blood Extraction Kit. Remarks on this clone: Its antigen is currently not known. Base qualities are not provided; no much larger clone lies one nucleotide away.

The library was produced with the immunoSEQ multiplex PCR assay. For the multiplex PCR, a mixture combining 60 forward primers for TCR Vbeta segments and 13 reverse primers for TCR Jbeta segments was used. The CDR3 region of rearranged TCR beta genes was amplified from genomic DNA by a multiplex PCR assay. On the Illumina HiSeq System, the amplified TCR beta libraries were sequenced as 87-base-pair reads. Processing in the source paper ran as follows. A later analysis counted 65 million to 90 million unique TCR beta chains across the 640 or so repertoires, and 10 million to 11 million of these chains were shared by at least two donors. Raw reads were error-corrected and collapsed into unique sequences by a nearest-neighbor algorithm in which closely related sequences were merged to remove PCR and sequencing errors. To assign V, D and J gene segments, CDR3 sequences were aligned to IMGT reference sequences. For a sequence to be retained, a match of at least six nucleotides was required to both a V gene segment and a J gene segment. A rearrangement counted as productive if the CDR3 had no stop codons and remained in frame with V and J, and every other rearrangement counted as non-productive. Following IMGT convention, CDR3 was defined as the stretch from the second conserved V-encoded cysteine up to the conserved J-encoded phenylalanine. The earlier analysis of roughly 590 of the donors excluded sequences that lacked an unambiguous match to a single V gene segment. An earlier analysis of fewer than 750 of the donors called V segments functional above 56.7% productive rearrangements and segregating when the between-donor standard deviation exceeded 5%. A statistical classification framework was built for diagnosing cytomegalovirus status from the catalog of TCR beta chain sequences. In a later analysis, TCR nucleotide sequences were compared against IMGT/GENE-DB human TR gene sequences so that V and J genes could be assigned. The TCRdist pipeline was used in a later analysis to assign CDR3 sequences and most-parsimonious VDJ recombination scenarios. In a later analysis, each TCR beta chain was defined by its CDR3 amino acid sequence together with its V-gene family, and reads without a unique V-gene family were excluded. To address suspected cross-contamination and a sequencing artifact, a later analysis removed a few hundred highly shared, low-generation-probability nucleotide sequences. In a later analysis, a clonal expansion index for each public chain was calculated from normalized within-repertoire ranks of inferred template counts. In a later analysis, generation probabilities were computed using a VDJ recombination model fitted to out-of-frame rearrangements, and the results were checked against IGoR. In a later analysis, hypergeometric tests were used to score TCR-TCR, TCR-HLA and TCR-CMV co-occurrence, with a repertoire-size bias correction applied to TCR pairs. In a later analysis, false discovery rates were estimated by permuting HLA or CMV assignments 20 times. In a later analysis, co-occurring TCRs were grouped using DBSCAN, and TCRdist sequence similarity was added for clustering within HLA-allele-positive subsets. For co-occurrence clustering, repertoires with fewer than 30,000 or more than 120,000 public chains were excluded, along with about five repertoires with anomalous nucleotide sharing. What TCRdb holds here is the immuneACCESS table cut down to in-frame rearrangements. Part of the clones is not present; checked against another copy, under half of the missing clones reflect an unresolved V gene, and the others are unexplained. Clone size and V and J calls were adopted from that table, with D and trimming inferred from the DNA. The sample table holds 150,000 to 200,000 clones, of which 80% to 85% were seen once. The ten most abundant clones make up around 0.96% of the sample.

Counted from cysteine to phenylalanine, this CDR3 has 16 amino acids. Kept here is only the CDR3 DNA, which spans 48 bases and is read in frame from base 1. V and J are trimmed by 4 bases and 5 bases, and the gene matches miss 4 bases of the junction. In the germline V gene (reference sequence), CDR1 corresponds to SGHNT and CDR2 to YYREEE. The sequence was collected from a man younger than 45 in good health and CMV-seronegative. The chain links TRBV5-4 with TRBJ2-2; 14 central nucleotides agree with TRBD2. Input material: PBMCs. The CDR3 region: CASSPGLAGVTGELFF. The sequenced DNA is TGTGCCAGCAGCCCGGGACTAGCGGGAGTAACCGGGGAGCTGTTTTTT.